Below, 7 T cell receptor beta chains from the same sample are listed, as sequenced in a study of shared clonotypes between healthy human individuals. TCRdb keeps only in-frame clones here, not all; method: immunoSEQ multiplex PCR. Among some 2 million clones listed, roughly 95% were seen once. Sequencing used naive CD4+ T cells sorted from blood. Subset given: CD45RA+ positively selected. All receptors come from a man in his late teens or twenties in good health.

A remark on this clone: A much more abundant neighbour one base away suggests this may be a read error. V gene TRBV2 combines with J gene TRBJ1-4; D is uncertain. CDR3 size: 15 residues. Germline V gene lookup returns CDR1 SNHLY and CDR2 FYNNEI. V was cut by 5 bases and J by 3 bases, with 13 bases left in between. DNA of the CDR3: TGTGCCAGCAGTCGCCTGGCAGCAGCTAATGAAAAACTGTTTTTT. Its translation is CASSRLAAANEKLFF.

The chain combines TRBV4-1 with TRBJ1-4; D is undetermined. The CDR3 extends over 14 amino acids. V shed 3 bases and J shed 8 bases, with 13 bases lying between them. Germline lookup yields CDR1 MGHRA and CDR2 YSYEKL. The CDR3 DNA is TGCGCCAGCAGCCAGGTATTCGCCCAGGAAAAACTGTTTTTT. As protein: CASSQVFAQEKLFF.

The sample holds one count of this clone. The CDR3 bases are TGTGCCAGCAGCTTAGGGACAGGGGCCTTTAACTATGGCTACACCTTC. Its translation is CASSLGTGAFNYGYTF. The genes are TRBV7-9 and TRBJ1-2, with TRBD1 identical over 9 bases. V dropped 1 base and J dropped 1; count of bases not matched to a gene: 4. There are 16 residues in the CDR3. Germline assignment: CDR1 SEHNR and CDR2 FQNEAQ (reference sequence).

This clone appeared once. The V call is TRBV28, the J call TRBJ2-5, with D possibly called TRBD1 or TRBD2 (5 bases each). CDR3 length equals 13 residues. Germline CDR1 MDHEN, CDR2 SYDVKM. The V end lost 8 bases, the J end lost 7 bases, and 17 bases lay between the germline ends. The CDR3 region has the DNA TGTGCCAGCCGAGGGGCAGGAGATGGGACCCAGTACTTC. Translation: CASRGAGDGTQYF. Drawing the rest from reference TRBV28 and TRBJ2-5, the complete variable domain is DVKVTQSSRYLVKRTGEKVFLECVQDMDHENMFWYRQDPGLGLRLIYFSYDVKMKEKGDIPEGYSVSREKKERFSLILESASTNQTSMYLCASRGAGDGTQYFGPGTRLLVL.

This clone was counted a single time. The gene calls are TRBV6-5 and TRBJ1-2; no firm D call. V was trimmed by 2 bases and J by 6 bases, leaving 10 bases between them. Germline CDR1 MNHEY, CDR2 SVGAGI. This CDR3 contains 13 residues. CDR3 in DNA: TGTGCCAGCAGTTACAAAAAAAGGAATGGCTACACCTTC. Its translation is CASSYKKRNGYTF.

The V gene is TRBV10-3, the J gene TRBJ1-2; D unresolved. The germline V gene encodes CDR1 ENHRY and CDR2 SYGVKD. With 6 bases removed from V and 2 bases from J, the gap between germline ends came to 7 bases. This CDR3 has 12 amino acids. CDR3 DNA sequence: TGTGCCATCAGCTACACCAACTATGGCTACACCTTC. Translating gives CAISYTNYGYTF.

This chain connects TRBV7-2 to TRBJ1-4; D is undetermined. V lost 3 bases and J 11 bases, leaving 16 bases between the germline ends. CDR1 and CDR2 (germline): SGHTA, FQGNSA. The CDR3 sequence is 14 residues long. The CDR3 sequence: CASSFSETKSKLFF. CDR3 coding DNA: TGTGCCAGCAGCTTTTCCGAGACGAAGTCGAAACTGTTTTTT.